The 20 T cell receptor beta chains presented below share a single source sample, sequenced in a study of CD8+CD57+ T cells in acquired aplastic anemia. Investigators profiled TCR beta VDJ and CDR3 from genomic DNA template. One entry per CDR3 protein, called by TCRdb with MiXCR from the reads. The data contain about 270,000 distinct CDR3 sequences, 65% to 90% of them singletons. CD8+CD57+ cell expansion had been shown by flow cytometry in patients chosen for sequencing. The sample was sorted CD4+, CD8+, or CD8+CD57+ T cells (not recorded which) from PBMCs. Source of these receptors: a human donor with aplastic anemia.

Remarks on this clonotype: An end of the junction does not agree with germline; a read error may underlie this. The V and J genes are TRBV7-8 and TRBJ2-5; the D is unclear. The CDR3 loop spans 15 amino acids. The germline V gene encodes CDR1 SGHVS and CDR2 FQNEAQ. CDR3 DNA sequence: TGTGCCAGCAGCCCCTCTATGACTGCCGAGGCGACCGAGTACTTC. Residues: CASSPSMTAEATEYF.

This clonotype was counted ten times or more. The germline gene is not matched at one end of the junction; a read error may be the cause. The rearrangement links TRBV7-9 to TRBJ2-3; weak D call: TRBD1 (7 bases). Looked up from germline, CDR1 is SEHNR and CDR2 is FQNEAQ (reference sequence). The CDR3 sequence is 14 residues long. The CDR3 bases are TGTGCCAGCAGCCAGGGGGGCGGAAACGGTCAGGATGAGTTT. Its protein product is CASSQGGGNGQDEF.

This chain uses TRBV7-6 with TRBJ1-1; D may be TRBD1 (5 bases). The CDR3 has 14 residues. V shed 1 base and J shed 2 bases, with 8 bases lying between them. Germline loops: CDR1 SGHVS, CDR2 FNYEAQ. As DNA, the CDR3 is TGTGCCAGCAGCTTAGGCAGGGACAACACTGAAGCTTTCTTT. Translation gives CASSLGRDNTEAFF.

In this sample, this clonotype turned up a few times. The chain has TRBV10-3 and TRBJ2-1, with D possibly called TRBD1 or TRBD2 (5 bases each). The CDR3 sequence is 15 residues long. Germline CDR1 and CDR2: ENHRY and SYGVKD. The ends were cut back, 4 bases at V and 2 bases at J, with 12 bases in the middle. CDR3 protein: CAISGGGTTYNEQFF. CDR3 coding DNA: TGTGCCATCAGTGGGGGTGGGACCACCTACAATGAGCAGTTCTTC.

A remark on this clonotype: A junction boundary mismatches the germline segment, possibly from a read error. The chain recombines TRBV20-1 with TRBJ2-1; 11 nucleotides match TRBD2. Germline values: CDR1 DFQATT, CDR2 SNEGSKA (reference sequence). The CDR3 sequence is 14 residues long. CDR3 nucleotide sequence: TGCAGTGCGCTGGGGACTAGCGGATACAATGAGCAGCTCTTC. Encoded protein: CSALGTSGYNEQLF.

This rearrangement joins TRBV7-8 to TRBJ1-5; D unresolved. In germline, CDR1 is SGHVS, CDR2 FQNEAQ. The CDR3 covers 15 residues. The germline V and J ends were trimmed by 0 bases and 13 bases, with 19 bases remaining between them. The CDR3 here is CASSLAGGSDTQQHF. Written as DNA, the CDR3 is TGTGCCAGCAGCTTAGCGGGAGGTAGCGATACGCAGCAGCATTTT.

Written as DNA, the CDR3 is TGTGCCAGCAGGGTAGCGGGGTGTCCCGATACGCAGTACTTC. Protein: CASRVAGCPDTQYF. The genes are TRBV7-2 and TRBJ2-5; 8 positions agree with TRBD2. V gave up 6 bases and J gave up 11 bases; unmatched junction bases: 14. This CDR3 spans 14 amino acids. Germline CDR1 reads SGHTA; CDR2 reads FQGNSA.

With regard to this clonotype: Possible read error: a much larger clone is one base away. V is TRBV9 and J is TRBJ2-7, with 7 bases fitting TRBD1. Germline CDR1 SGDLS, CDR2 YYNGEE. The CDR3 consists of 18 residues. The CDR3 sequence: CAGSVGGQSTDTPYEQYV. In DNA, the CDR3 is TGTGCCGGCAGCGTAGGGGGACAGAGCACAGATACGCCCTACGAGCAGTACGTC.

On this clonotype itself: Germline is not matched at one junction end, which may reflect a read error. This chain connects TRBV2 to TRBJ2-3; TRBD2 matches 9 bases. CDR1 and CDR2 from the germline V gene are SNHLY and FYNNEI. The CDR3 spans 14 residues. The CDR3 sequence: CASSGAGGANTQAF. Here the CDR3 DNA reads TGTGCCAGCAGCGGGGCGGGGGGGGCGAATACTCAAGCTTTT.

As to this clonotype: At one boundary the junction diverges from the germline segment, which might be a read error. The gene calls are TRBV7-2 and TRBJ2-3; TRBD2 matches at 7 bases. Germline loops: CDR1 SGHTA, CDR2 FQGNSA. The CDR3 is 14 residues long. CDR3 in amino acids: CASSLAGGAATPYF. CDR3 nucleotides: TGTGCCAGCAGCTTAGCGGGAGGGGCCGCTACGCCGTATTTT. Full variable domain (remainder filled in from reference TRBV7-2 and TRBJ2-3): GAGVSQSPSNKVTEKGKDVELRCDPISGHTALYWYRQSLGQGLEFLIYFQGNSAPDKSGLPSDRFSAERTGGSVSTLTIQRTQQEDSAVYLCASSLAGGAATPYFGPGTRLTVL.

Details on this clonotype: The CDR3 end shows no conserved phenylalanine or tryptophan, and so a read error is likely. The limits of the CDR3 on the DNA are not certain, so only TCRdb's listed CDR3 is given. The CDR3 spells CASSLCGPDALFC. The rearrangement links TRBV7-9 to TRBJ2-3; the D segment call TRBD2 is taken from the table without a DNA check. Including both end residues, the CDR3 is 13 amino acids long. CDR1 SEHNR and CDR2 FQNEAQ come from the germline V gene (reference sequence).

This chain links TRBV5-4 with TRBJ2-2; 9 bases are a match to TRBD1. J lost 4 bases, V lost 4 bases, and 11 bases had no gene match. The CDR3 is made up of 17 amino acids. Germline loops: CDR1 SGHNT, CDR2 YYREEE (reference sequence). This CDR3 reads CASSLKPDRGVTGELFF. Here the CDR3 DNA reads TGTGCCAGCAGCCTGAAACCAGACAGGGGGGTCACCGGGGAGCTGTTTTTT.

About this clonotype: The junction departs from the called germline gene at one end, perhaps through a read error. The CDR3 nucleotides are TGTGCCAGCAGTTATGTACCCGGGGATCTGTATTTT. Translation: CASSYVPGDLYF. The rearrangement joins TRBV2 to TRBJ2-2; perhaps TRBD2 as D (5 bases). Germline V CDR1 and CDR2: SNHLY, FYNNEI. CDR3 length: 12 amino acids. The whole variable domain, remainder taken from reference TRBV2 and TRBJ2-2, is EPEVTQTPSHQVTQMGQEVILRCVPISNHLYFYWYRQILGQKVEFLVSFYNNEISEKSEIFDDQFSVERPDGSNFTLKIRSTKLEDSAMYFCASSYVPGDLYFGEGSRLTVL.

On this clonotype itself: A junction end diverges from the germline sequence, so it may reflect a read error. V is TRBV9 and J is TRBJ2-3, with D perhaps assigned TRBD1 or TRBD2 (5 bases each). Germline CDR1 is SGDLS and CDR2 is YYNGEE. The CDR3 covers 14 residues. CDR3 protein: CASSVDGAGANVHF. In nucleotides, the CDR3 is TGTGCCAGCAGCGTCGACGGGGCTGGGGCCAACGTCCATTTT.

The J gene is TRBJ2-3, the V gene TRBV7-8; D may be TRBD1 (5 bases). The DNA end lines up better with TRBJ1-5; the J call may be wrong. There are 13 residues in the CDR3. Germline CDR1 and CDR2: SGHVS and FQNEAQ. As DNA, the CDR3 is TGTGCCAGCAGGGACGGGGGAGGACCCGCGCAGCATTTT. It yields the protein CASRDGGGPAQHF.

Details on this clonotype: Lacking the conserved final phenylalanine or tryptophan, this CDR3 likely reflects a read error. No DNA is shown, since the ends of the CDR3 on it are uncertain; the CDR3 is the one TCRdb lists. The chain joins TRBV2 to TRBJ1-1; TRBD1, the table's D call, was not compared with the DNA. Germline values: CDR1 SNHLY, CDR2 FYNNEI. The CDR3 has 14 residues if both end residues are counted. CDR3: CASRDDSTNTEAFG.

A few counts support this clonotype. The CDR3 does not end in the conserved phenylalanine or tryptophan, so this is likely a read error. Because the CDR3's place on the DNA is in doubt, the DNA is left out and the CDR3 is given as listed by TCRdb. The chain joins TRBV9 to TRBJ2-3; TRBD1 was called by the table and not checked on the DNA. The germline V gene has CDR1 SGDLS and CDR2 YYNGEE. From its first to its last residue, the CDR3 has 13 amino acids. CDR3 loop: CASSVGTARTQPL.

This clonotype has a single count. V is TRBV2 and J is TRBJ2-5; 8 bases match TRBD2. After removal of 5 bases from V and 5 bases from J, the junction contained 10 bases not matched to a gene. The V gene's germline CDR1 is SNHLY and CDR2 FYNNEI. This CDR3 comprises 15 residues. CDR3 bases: TGTGCCAGCAGTAGTCCTACTAGCGGCGGGGAGACCCAGTACTTC. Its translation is CASSSPTSGGETQYF.

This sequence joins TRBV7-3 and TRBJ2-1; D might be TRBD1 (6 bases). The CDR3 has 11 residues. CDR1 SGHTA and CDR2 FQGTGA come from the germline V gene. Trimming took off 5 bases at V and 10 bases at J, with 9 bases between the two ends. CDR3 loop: CASSIGTEQFF. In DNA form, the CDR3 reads TGTGCCAGCAGCATCGGGACAGAGCAGTTCTTC.

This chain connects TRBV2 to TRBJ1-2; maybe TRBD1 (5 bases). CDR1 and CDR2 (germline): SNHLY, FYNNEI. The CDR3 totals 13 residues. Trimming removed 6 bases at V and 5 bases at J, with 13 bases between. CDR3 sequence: CASRDDSTYGYTF. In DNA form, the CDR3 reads TGTGCCAGCAGGGACGACAGCACATATGGCTACACCTTC.